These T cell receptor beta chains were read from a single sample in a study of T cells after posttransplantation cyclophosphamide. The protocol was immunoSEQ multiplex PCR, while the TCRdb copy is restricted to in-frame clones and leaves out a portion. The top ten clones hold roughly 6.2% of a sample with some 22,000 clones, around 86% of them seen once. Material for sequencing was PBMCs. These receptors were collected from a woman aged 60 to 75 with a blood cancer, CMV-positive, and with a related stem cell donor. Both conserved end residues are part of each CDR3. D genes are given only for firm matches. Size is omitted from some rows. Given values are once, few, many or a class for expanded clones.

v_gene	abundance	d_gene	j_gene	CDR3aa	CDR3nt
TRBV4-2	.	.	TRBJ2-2	CASSLPSAMNTGELFF	TGTGCCAGCAGCCTACCTAGCGCAATGAACACCGGGGAGCTGTTTTTT
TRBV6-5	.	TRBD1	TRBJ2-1	CASSELTGGNEQFF	TGTGCCAGCAGTGAATTGACAGGGGGCAATGAGCAGTTCTTC
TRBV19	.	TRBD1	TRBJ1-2	CASSRRDREISGYTF	TGTGCCAGTAGTAGACGGGACAGGGAAATCTCTGGCTACACCTTC
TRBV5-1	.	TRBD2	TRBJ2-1	CASSPGGTLEIGQFF	TGCGCCAGCAGCCCGGGGGGGACCCTTGAAATCGGGCAGTTCTTC
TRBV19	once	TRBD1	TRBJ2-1	CASSPQTGRFNEQFF	TGTGCCAGTAGTCCTCAGACAGGGCGCTTCAATGAGCAGTTCTTC
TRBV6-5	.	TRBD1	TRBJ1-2	CASRKDRWDGYTF	TGTGCCAGCAGAAAGGACAGGTGGGATGGCTACACCTTC
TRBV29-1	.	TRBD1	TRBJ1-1	CSVIGTGVGTEAFF	TGCAGCGTTATCGGGACAGGGGTTGGTACTGAAGCTTTCTTT
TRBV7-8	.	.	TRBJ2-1	CASSLRSSYNEQFF	TGTGCCAGCAGCTTAAGGAGCTCCTACAATGAGCAGTTCTTC
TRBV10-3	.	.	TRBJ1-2	CAISESLRTFYGYTF	TGTGCCATCAGTGAGTCATTGAGAACGTTCTATGGCTACACCTTC
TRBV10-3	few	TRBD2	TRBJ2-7	CAISVSMLAGGRYEQYF	TGTGCCATCAGTGTTTCCATGTTAGCGGGAGGTCGCTACGAGCAGTACTTC
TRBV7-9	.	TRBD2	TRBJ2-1	CASSFFLAGEGNEQFF	TGTGCCAGCAGCTTTTTCCTAGCGGGAGAGGGCAATGAGCAGTTCTTC
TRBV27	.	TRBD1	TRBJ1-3	CASSSQGARTGNTIYF	TGTGCCAGCAGCTCACAGGGGGCCAGGACTGGAAACACCATATATTTT
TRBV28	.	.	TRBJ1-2	CASSSQIWAYGYTF	TGTGCCAGCAGCTCACAGATCTGGGCCTATGGCTACACCTTC
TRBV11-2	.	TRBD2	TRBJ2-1	CASSITRAGGPLEQFF	TGTGCCAGCAGCATTACCCGAGCGGGAGGGCCCCTTGAGCAGTTCTTC
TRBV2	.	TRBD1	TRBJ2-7	CASSGVRQGAREQYF	TGTGCCAGCAGTGGCGTGCGACAGGGGGCGCGGGAGCAGTACTTC
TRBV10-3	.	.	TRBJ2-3	CAISDPAREYVDTQYF	TGTGCCATCAGTGATCCCGCCCGGGAGTACGTAGATACGCAGTATTTT
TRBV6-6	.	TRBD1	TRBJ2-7	CASWDRGFGEQYF	TGTGCCAGCTGGGACAGGGGGTTTGGCGAGCAGTACTTC
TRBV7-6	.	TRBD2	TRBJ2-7	CASSPLSAGEGYEQYF	TGTGCCAGCAGCCCACTCTCAGCGGGAGAGGGATACGAGCAGTACTTC
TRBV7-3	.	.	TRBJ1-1	CASSAQGNTEAFF	TGTGCCAGCAGCGCGCAGGGGAACACTGAAGCTTTCTTT
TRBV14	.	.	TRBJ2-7	CASSSGTVYEQYF	TGTGCCAGCTCCTCCGGGACTGTCTACGAGCAGTACTTC
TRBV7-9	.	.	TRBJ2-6	CASAFSGANVLTF	TGTGCCAGCGCGTTTTCTGGGGCCAACGTCCTGACTTTC
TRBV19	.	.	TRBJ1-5	CASSIDSYQPQHF	TGTGCCAGTAGTATTGACAGCTATCAGCCCCAGCATTTT
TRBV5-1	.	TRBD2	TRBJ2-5	CASTQGLAGAGETQYF	TGCGCCAGCACCCAGGGCTTAGCGGGAGCTGGAGAGACCCAGTACTTC
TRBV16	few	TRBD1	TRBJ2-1	CASSRGQGTYNEQFF	TGTGCCAGCAGCCGGGGACAGGGCACATACAATGAGCAGTTCTTC
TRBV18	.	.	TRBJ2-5	CASSRGQQTQYF	TGTGCCAGCTCACGAGGGCAGCAGACCCAGTACTTC
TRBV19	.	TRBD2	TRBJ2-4	CASSQDSGSGIQYF	TGTGCCAGTAGTCAGGATAGCGGGAGCGGCATTCAGTACTTC
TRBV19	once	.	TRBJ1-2	CATFREGGGYTF	TGTGCCACCTTCAGGGAGGGTGGTGGCTACACCTTC